The 11 T cell receptor beta chains given below trace back to one sample, sequenced in a study (dated by TCRdb to between 2015 and 2016). The library was made by 5' RACE. The instrument given in TCRdb is Illumina MiSeq. In-frame beta chains were kept once TCRdb had trimmed the public reads at Q25 with fastp and called clones with MiXCR. A single entry per CDR3 protein holds the most common genes and DNA from its merged rows. Recorded for this sample are 30,000 or so distinct CDR3 sequences; about a quarter of them occurred a single time. Approximately 2.2% of the sample comes from the top ten. Cells that were CD4+CD25+CD127-/low were isolated as Tregs. Sequenced material: tumor-infiltrating Tregs sorted from the breast tumor. The receptors originated from a female donor with breast cancer.

This clonotype was seen a few times. The chain is built from TRBV20-1 and TRBJ2-7, with 8 bases fitting TRBD2. Unmatched junction bases numbered 14, after V lost 5 bases and J lost 5 bases. The CDR3 has 15 residues. CDR1 and CDR2 (germline): DFQATT, SNEGSKA (reference sequence). CDR3 in amino acids: CSAPFGLAGQDEQYF. The DNA for the CDR3 is TGCAGTGCTCCCTTCGGTCTAGCGGGCCAGGACGAGCAGTACTTC.

Remarks on this clonotype: A junction end diverges from the germline sequence, so it may reflect a read error. The V and J genes are TRBV2 and TRBJ2-3, with TRBD1 matching over 8 bases. Germline assignment: CDR1 SNHLY and CDR2 FYNNEI. CDR3 length: 15 residues. CDR3 DNA sequence: TGTGCCAGCAGTGAAAGGACAGGGCGCACAGATATGCAGTATTTT. Amino acid sequence: CASSERTGRTDMQYF.

This sequence joins TRBV7-2 and TRBJ2-1; 13 nucleotides agree with TRBD2. This CDR3 contains 17 residues. Germline V gives CDR1 SGHTA, CDR2 FQGNSA. Trimming at V came to 5 bases and at J to 6 bases, leaving 10 bases not matched to a gene. The CDR3 nucleotides are TGTGCCAGCAGCCTGTGGACTAGCGGGAGTTATGGCAATGAGCAGTTCTTC. Its translation: CASSLWTSGSYGNEQFF.

This clonotype was picked up many times. The genes are TRBV7-6 and TRBJ1-2; 12 nucleotides agree with TRBD1. Germline V gene lookup returns CDR1 SGHVS and CDR2 FNYEAQ. The ends lost 3 bases at V and 7 bases at J; junction bases unmatched: 6. The length of the CDR3 is 15 residues. CDR3 region: CASSLGQGAAVGYTF. The DNA for the CDR3 is TGTGCCAGCAGCTTGGGACAGGGGGCAGCGGTTGGCTACACCTTC.

Of note for this clonotype: A read error is possible here, since a much larger clone lies one base away. The chain carries TRBV2 and TRBJ2-6; 9 nucleotides line up with TRBD1. The germline gives CDR1 SNHLY, CDR2 FYNNEI. This CDR3 comprises 16 residues. The CDR3 DNA sequence: TGTGCTTCCGGGCGGGACAGGGTCTCTGGGACCAACGTCCTGACTTTC. Residues: CASGRDRVSGTNVLTF.

About this clonotype itself: Just one base apart from a much larger clone, this may be a read error. The V gene is TRBV4-1, the J gene TRBJ1-2; D perhaps matches TRBD1 (6 bases). V was trimmed by 0 bases and J by 5 bases, leaving 19 bases between them. Germline V gene data show CDR1 as MGHRA and CDR2 as YSYEKL. The CDR3 runs 17 residues. The CDR3 reads CASSQDNLRGKRYGYTF. The CDR3 DNA sequence: TGCGCCAGCAGCCAAGATAACTTAAGGGGGAAAAGGTATGGCTACACCTTC.

This clonotype was seen ten or more times. The chain joins TRBV7-9 to TRBJ2-1; the D is unclear. CDR1 is SEHNR and CDR2 is FQNEAQ in the germline V gene (reference sequence). The CDR3 runs to 11 residues. The V end lost 6 bases, the J end lost 8 bases, and 8 bases lay between the germline ends. The chain's CDR3 is CASSDWDEQFF. The CDR3 bases are TGTGCCAGCAGTGATTGGGATGAGCAGTTCTTC.

There are many counts of this clonotype. The chain employs TRBV4-1 and TRBJ1-2; D is unclear. Germline CDR1 MGHRA, CDR2 YSYEKL. V was shortened by 1 base and J by 4 bases, with 7 bases between the two germline ends. The CDR3 sequence is 13 residues long. The CDR3 protein is CASSQVGPYGYTF. CDR3 nucleotide sequence: TGCGCCAGCAGCCAAGTCGGTCCCTATGGCTACACCTTC.

This clonotype has at least ten counts. The chain employs TRBV15 and TRBJ1-5; unclear D gene. CDR3 length: 13 residues. V dropped 0 bases and J dropped 6 bases, with 6 bases sitting between them. Germline CDR1 is LNHNV and CDR2 is YYDKDF (reference sequence). The CDR3: CATSRDLGQPQHF. As DNA, the CDR3 is TGTGCCACCAGCAGAGATTTAGGTCAGCCCCAGCATTTT.

At least ten counts were recorded for this clonotype. Written as DNA, the CDR3 is TGTGCCAGCAGTGAAATGGTGGGGACAGGAAACACCATATATTTT. It codes for CASSEMVGTGNTIYF. V gene TRBV6-1 combines with J gene TRBJ1-3, with a possible D match to TRBD1 (6 bases). V lost 2 bases and J lost 4, with 12 bases in between. The CDR3 spans 15 residues. Germline loops: CDR1 MNHNS, CDR2 SASEGT.

This clonotype was found many times. The V and J genes are TRBV20-1 and TRBJ2-1; 13 nucleotides match TRBD2. V was clipped by 3 bases and J by 0 bases; unmatched bases: 11. CDR3 length: 19 residues. Germline-derived CDR1 and CDR2 are DFQATT and SNEGSKA (reference sequence). The CDR3: CSASGRTSGSLRSYNEQFF. CDR3 DNA: TGCAGTGCTAGCGGTCGGACTAGCGGGAGCTTGCGCTCCTACAATGAGCAGTTCTTC.